This T cell receptor (beta chain) was sequenced in a study of blood T cell repertoires in COVID-19. The table came from immunoSEQ multiplex PCR; TCRdb's copy has only in-frame clones and leaves some out. The sample shows over 100,000 clones, around 90% of them seen only once. This CDR3 comprises 13 residues. CDR1 is LNHDA, CDR2 SQIVND, per germline (reference sequence). Trimming took 3 bases from V and 5 from J, leaving 7 bases between them. Material: peripheral blood. The sequence was obtained from a woman in her 50s with COVID-19, enrolled during active disease. J is TRBJ2-2 and V is TRBV19, with a tentative D call TRBD1 (5 bases). CDR3 amino acids: CASSIRTTGELFF. The CDR3 region has the DNA TGTGCCAGTAGTATCAGGACAACCGGGGAGCTGTTTTTT.